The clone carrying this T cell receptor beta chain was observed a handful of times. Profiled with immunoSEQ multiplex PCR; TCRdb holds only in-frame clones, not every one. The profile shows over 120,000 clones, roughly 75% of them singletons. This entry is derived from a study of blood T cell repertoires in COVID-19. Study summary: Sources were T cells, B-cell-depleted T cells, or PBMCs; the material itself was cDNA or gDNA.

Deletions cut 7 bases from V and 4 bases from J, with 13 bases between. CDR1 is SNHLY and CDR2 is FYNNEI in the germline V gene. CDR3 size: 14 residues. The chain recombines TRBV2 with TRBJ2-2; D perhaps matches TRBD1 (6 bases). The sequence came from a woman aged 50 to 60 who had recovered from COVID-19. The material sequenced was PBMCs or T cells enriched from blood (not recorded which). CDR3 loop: CASTDRESTGELFF. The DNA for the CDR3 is TGTGCCAGCACGGACAGAGAATCCACCGGGGAGCTGTTTTTT. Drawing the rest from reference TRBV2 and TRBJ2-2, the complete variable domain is EPEVTQTPSHQVTQMGQEVILRCVPISNHLYFYWYRQILGQKVEFLVSFYNNEISEKSEIFDDQFSVERPDGSNFTLKIRSTKLEDSAMYFCASTDRESTGELFFGEGSRLTVL.